These 2 T cell receptor beta chains originate from one sample sequenced in a study of response to subunit inactivated influenza vaccine. A single record per CDR3 protein comes from TCRdb applying MiXCR to the RT-PCR reads. The table lists around 490,000 distinct CDR3 sequences, about 7.6% of them singletons. Specimen: PBMCs from blood, collected around 2 years after vaccination. These receptors all come from a man aged 45-69 years who received an inactivated influenza vaccine.

This clonotype was observed a handful of times. The chain joins TRBV3-1 to TRBJ2-7; the D is unclear. This CDR3 is built from 16 residues. Germline lookup yields CDR1 LGHDT and CDR2 YNNKEL (reference sequence). Deletions cut 0 bases from V and 3 bases from J, with 15 bases between. In DNA form, the CDR3 reads TGTGCCAGCAGCCAAGATGACACCCGGGCCCTCTACGAGCAGTACTTC. It encodes CASSQDDTRALYEQYF.

This clonotype showed up just a few times. This rearrangement joins TRBV13 to TRBJ2-7, with TRBD2 as a possible D gene (6 bases). The V gene lost 5 bases and the J gene lost 0 bases, with 14 bases spanning the gap. This CDR3 spans 15 amino acids. Germline V gene sequence: CDR1 PRHDT, CDR2 FYEKMQ (reference sequence). CDR3 sequence (DNA): TGTGCCAGCAGCATTAGCGGCATGCACTCCTACGAGCAGTACTTC. Protein sequence: CASSISGMHSYEQYF. The full variable domain, completed using reference TRBV13 and TRBJ2-7, is AAGVIQSPRHLIKEKRETATLKCYPIPRHDTVYWYQQGPGQDPQFLISFYEKMQSDKGSIPDRFSAQQFSDYHSELNMSSLELGDSALYFCASSISGMHSYEQYFGPGTRLTVT.